Following are 7 T cell receptor beta chains from one sample sequenced in a study of T cell responses to AZD1222 COVID-19 vaccine (dated by TCRdb to 2020 to 2023). The library was prepared using the immunoSEQ multiplex PCR assay. Not all clones reach the TCRdb copy of this immuneACCESS table, which keeps in-frame sequences only. Checked studies attribute under half of the gap to unresolved V genes and leave the rest unexplained. Within this sample are 100,000 or so clones, with around 87% of them counted one time only. Roughly 10% of the sample goes to the ten largest clones. Interpreted using the paper, the time point label stands for: about 28 days (+/-7) after the second vaccine dose. The input for sequencing was peripheral blood, taken 28 days after the second AZD1222 dose. These receptors were obtained from an adult who received the AZD1222 COVID-19 vaccine.

This clone has just a few counts. The genes are TRBV9 and TRBJ2-1; 12 bases agree with TRBD1. Trimming took 0 bases from V and 9 from J; bases not matched to a gene: 4. Germline V gives CDR1 SGDLS, CDR2 YYNGEE. The CDR3 has 15 amino acids. The CDR3, as DNA: TGTGCCAGCAGCGTAGCCGGGACAGGGGGCACTGAGCAGTTCTTC. As protein: CASSVAGTGGTEQFF. The variable domain in full, completed from reference TRBV9 and TRBJ2-1, reads DSGVTQTPKHLITATGQRVTLRCSPRSGDLSVYWYQQSLDQGLQFLIQYYNGEERAKGNILERFSAQQFPDLHSELNLSSLELGDSALYFCASSVAGTGGTEQFFGPGTRLTVL.

CDR3 sequence: CASSQDPTRATTEAFF. As DNA, the CDR3 is TGCGCCAGCAGCCAAGACCCAACAAGGGCGACCACTGAAGCTTTCTTT. The V call is TRBV4-1, the J call TRBJ1-1; D uncertain. The CDR3 runs to 16 residues. Trimming cost V 0 bases and J 4 bases, with 15 bases left between them. From germline, CDR1 is MGHRA and CDR2 YSYEKL.

CDR3 sequence (DNA): TGTGCCAGCAGTTACTCCGGGACTAGCGGGAGATTGGCAGATACGCAGTATTTT. Translation: CASSYSGTSGRLADTQYF. This chain uses TRBV6-2 or TRBV6-3 with TRBJ2-3; TRBD2 matches 14 bases. With 0 bases clipped from V and 4 bases from J, the junction kept 6 bases outside the gene matches. CDR1 and CDR2 (germline): MNHEY, SVGEGT. The CDR3 consists of 18 residues.

The rearrangement uses TRBV6-2 or TRBV6-3 and TRBJ2-7, with D perhaps given as TRBD1 or TRBD2 (6 bases each). V lost 5 bases, J lost 0 bases, and 14 bases lay in between. The CDR3 has 15 residues. CDR1 and CDR2 from the germline V gene are MNHEY and SVGEGT. DNA for the CDR3: TGTGCCAGCAGTCCCGGGGGCATACCCTCCTACGAGCAGTACTTC. It yields the protein CASSPGGIPSYEQYF.

This clone was seen a single time. The gene calls are TRBV19 and TRBJ1-1; D gene unclear. The CDR3 has 13 residues. Germline CDR1 reads LNHDA; CDR2 reads SQIVND (reference sequence). V was pared by 6 bases and J by 4 bases, with 12 bases between. As DNA, the CDR3 is TGTGCCAGTAGGGAGGTCGGGAGCACTGAAGCTTTCTTT. Amino acid sequence: CASREVGSTEAFF. The full variable domain, with the rest looked up from reference TRBV19 and TRBJ1-1, is DGGITQSPKYLFRKEGQNVTLSCEQNLNHDAMYWYRQDPGQGLRLIYYSQIVNDFQKGDIAEGYSVSREKKESFPLTVTSAQKNPTAFYLCASREVGSTEAFFGQGTRLTVV.

The J gene is TRBJ1-6, the V gene TRBV11-2; possible D gene TRBD1, 5 bases. CDR1 is SGHAT and CDR2 is FQNNGV in the germline V gene. The CDR3 is made up of 18 amino acids. The germline V and J ends were trimmed by 1 base and 9 bases, with 22 bases remaining between them. CDR3 sequence reads: CASSLVGVGLSSGSPLHF. The CDR3 DNA reads TGTGCCAGCAGCTTAGTAGGGGTCGGTTTATCATCGGGTTCACCCCTCCACTTT.

V gene TRBV27 combines with J gene TRBJ2-1; 13 bases are shared with TRBD2. The CDR3 length is 18 residues. V shed 5 bases and J 2 bases; nucleotides not matched to a gene: 9. Germline loops: CDR1 MNHEY, CDR2 SMNVEV (reference sequence). In DNA, the CDR3 is TGTGCCAGCAGTCTCCGGACTAGCGGGGGCCAAGCCTACAATGAGCAGTTCTTC. This codes for CASSLRTSGGQAYNEQFF.